The clone carrying this T cell receptor (beta chain) was counted a single time. With a J-beta primer mix and a sample-barcoded 5' primer, a second PCR ran about 7 to 11 cycles. With 12 random nucleotides, a template-switch adaptor tagged each individual cDNA molecule. MiXCR was run by TCRdb on the 5' RACE reads, yielding one entry per CDR3 protein. Of 750,000 to 1,000,000 distinct CDR3 sequences in the sample, 25% to 30% are singletons; the top ten hold 10%. The data derive from a study of blood T cells in healthy people across ages. CDR3 length equals 14 residues. CDR1 and CDR2 from the germline V gene are MNHEY and SMNVEV (reference sequence). Trimming shortened V by 8 bases and J by 11 bases, and 24 bases separated the two germline ends. The same sample was also used in a study of T cells of mothers and their children. Per that study: cDNA synthesis used all extracted RNA, 1.5 ug per 15 ul. Researchers report slightly higher, though non-significant, overlap in related mother-child pairs than in unrelated pairs.

The receptor's source is a woman in her forties in good health. The sequenced sample was blood. The gene calls are TRBV27 and TRBJ2-5; D is uncertain. The DNA for the CDR3 is TGTGCCAGCGGCGTCTACAACACAAACAATGAGCAGTACTTC. This translates into CASGVYNTNNEQYF.